The T cell receptor beta chain described here comes from a study of T cell responses to AZD1222 COVID-19 vaccine. The CDR3 consists of 15 residues. Trimming stripped 4 bases from V and 5 bases from J, with 17 bases between. CDR1 SGHTA and CDR2 FQGNSA come from the germline V gene. Libraries were prepared by immunoSEQ multiplex PCR; TCRdb keeps only in-frame clonotypes and omits some of them. The sample lists roughly 77,000 clones; 90% to 95% were seen once. The sequences come from peripheral blood, collected on day 0 of AZD1222 vaccination. V gene TRBV7-2 combines with J gene TRBJ2-5; D is unresolved. The receptor was derived from an adult in good health. The CDR3 loop reads CASSYIGMGQETQYF. CDR3 bases: TGTGCCAGCAGCTACATCGGAATGGGTCAGGAGACCCAGTACTTC.